The 7 T cell receptor beta chains below come from one sample, sequenced in a study of draining lymph node invasion in breast cancer. Via MiXCR, TCRdb re-called the bulk RNA-seq reads, giving one row per CDR3 protein. Among nearly 2,500 distinct CDR3 sequences listed, approximately 81% were seen once. Cells sorted as CD4+ CD45RA- CD25- were taken as memory conventional CD4 T cells. Input material: sorted memory CD4+ effector T cells from a lymph node. The receptors derive from a female donor with luminal breast cancer.

V usage is TRBV6-1 and J usage is TRBJ1-2; D ambiguous. Germline V gives CDR1 MNHNS, CDR2 SASEGT. The length of the CDR3 is 14 residues. The V gene lost 1 base and the J gene lost 0 bases, with 6 bases spanning the gap. CDR3 region: CASSEGLANYGYTF. The CDR3 region has the DNA TGTGCCAGCAGTGAAGGTCTCGCTAACTATGGCTACACCTTC.

This clonotype showed up just once. V usage is TRBV20-1 and J usage is TRBJ2-1, with a possible D match to TRBD2 (7 bases). The CDR3 has 14 residues. The V end was cut by 3 bases, the J end by 9 bases, with 18 bases between. Germline V gives CDR1 DFQATT, CDR2 SNEGSKA (reference sequence). CDR3 region: CSASVVGGRSEQFF. CDR3 DNA: TGCAGTGCTAGTGTCGTCGGGGGGCGGAGTGAGCAGTTCTTC.

This chain connects TRBV5-5 to TRBJ1-5; a possible D gene is TRBD1 (6 bases). CDR1 SGHKS and CDR2 YYEKEE come from the germline V gene (reference sequence). V was pared by 1 base and J by 7 bases, with 9 bases between. The CDR3 totals 13 residues. This CDR3 is CASSLSGDQPQHF. CDR3 in DNA: TGTGCCAGCAGCTTGTCAGGGGACCAGCCCCAGCATTTT.

The rearrangement uses TRBV7-9 and TRBJ1-5; TRBD1 matches at 10 bases. V was pared by 2 bases and J by 4 bases, with 2 bases of the junction left unmatched. The CDR3 spans 15 residues. Germline V CDR1 and CDR2: SEHNR, FQNEAQ (reference sequence). Here the CDR3 DNA reads TGTGCCAGCAGCTTAATGGGACAGGGGAATCAGCCCCAGCATTTT. Amino acids: CASSLMGQGNQPQHF.

This chain joins TRBV20-1 and TRBJ2-7; 9 nucleotides line up with TRBD2. This CDR3 contains 13 residues. CDR1 DFQATT and CDR2 SNEGSKA come from the germline V gene (reference sequence). Germline trimming cut 6 bases from V and 0 bases from J; bases unmatched to any gene: 3. CDR3 DNA sequence: TGCAGTGCCATAGCGGGGGCCTCCTACGAGCAGTACTTC. Encoded protein: CSAIAGASYEQYF.

This clonotype is a singleton in its sample. The chain carries TRBV6-1 and TRBJ2-1; 10 bases are a match to TRBD2. The germline V gene has CDR1 MNHNS and CDR2 SASEGT. J lost 4 bases, V lost 5 bases, and 2 bases had no gene match. The CDR3 runs 14 residues. CDR3 coding DNA: TGTGCCAGCAGTCGAGCGGGGGGGTACAATGAGCAGTTCTTC. Encoded protein: CASSRAGGYNEQFF.

J is TRBJ2-7 and V is TRBV5-1, with 7 nucleotides matching TRBD1. Germline V gene lookup returns CDR1 SGHRS and CDR2 YFSETQ. J lost 6 bases, V lost 2 bases, and 14 bases had no gene match. The CDR3 extends over 16 amino acids. The CDR3 nucleotides are TGCGCCAGCAGCTTCGGTCCAGGGGGAACAAGCCGCGAGCAGTACTTC. Encoded protein: CASSFGPGGTSREQYF. Full variable domain (rest looked up from reference TRBV5-1 and TRBJ2-7): KAGVTQTPRYLIKTRGQQVTLSCSPISGHRSVSWYQQTPGQGLQFLFEYFSETQRNKGNFPGRFSGRQFSNSRSEMNVSTLELGDSALYLCASSFGPGGTSREQYFGPGTRLTVT.